The clone carrying this T cell receptor beta chain was observed a handful of times. Its target is unknown. This record comes from a study of shared clonotypes between healthy human individuals. Broader study findings: What naive subsets generally showed was a larger estimated richness than memory subsets showed.

CDR1 is SGHDT and CDR2 is YYEEEE in the germline V gene. The CDR3 extends over 12 amino acids. V lost 4 bases, J lost 2 bases, and 7 bases lay in between. Measured with immunoSEQ multiplex PCR; TCRdb has only the in-frame clones, and not every one. The table shows 1 million to 1.3 million clones, with about four fifths occurring only once. This chain connects TRBV5-6 to TRBJ2-7; D is unresolved. Sequenced input: memory CD4+ T cells from PBMCs. Subset described: CD45RA-negative fraction. This receptor was taken from a man aged 18 to 35 in good health. Some clones in this sample may be carry-over from other donors' samples. The CDR3 DNA reads TGTGCCAGCAGCCGGGCAACCTACGAGCAGTACTTC. Amino acid sequence: CASSRATYEQYF.